This T cell receptor (beta chain) was captured in a study of shared clonotypes between healthy human individuals. TCRdb's table, derived via immunoSEQ multiplex PCR, lists solely in-frame clones and lacks some. The table records roughly 2.4 million clones, approximately 96% of them present only once. Trimming took 8 bases from V and 7 from J; bases not matched to a gene: 4. The CDR3 sequence is 13 residues long. The germline CDR1 and CDR2 sequences are MNHNS and SASEGT. Notes on the study in general: Some clonotypes were shared by all four sorted-subset donors, while others were not shared. The non-shared ones had lower generation probabilities than the shared ones.

On this clone: What it binds is not known.

Sequenced sample: naive CD4+ T cells sorted from blood. Subset meaning: CD45RA+ positively selected. The chain uses TRBV6-1 and TRBJ2-2; 10 nucleotides line up with TRBD2. The clonotype originates from a young man in good health. This CDR3 reads CASERGGNGELFF. CDR3 sequence (DNA): TGTGCCAGCGAGCGGGGGGGAAACGGGGAGCTGTTTTTT.